A selection of T cell receptor beta chains follows, all from one sample in a study of early T cells in non-severe SARS-CoV-2 infection. TCRdb analysed the 5' RACE reads with MiXCR anew, one entry per CDR3 protein. The data show roughly 99,000 distinct CDR3 sequences, around 10% seen once. The sample comprised whole blood. The receptors derive from an adult who was a healthcare worker with PCR-confirmed SARS-CoV-2 infection or an uninfected control (not recorded which). Each CDR3 is given with its conserved first and last residue. The order of the fields is V gene, D gene, J gene, clone size, CDR3 DNA, CDR3 protein. A D gene is named only where the DNA matches it firmly. Some rows mark clone size as missing; the rest say once, few, many or name a class of expanded clone.

>TRBV7-9|-|TRBJ1-6|-
TGTGCCAGCAGCTTAGCGTTGACAGGCCCCCGGGATTCACCCCTCCACTTT
CASSLALTGPRDSPLHF
>TRBV27|-|TRBJ2-2|many
TGTGCCAGCAGTTTTAAGGGTAATCTCGGGGAGCTGTTTTTT
CASSFKGNLGELFF
>TRBV12-3/TRBV12-4|-|TRBJ2-4|many
TGTGCCAGCAGTTCCTCTGCCAAAAACATTCAGTACTTC
CASSSSAKNIQYF
>TRBV7-9|TRBD2|TRBJ2-7|-
TGTGCCAGCAGCCAAGCGGGACGCTCCTACGAGCAGTACTTC
CASSQAGRSYEQYF
>TRBV5-8|-|TRBJ2-3|many
TGTGCCAGCAGCTTGGCCGGCCCAAGTGAAAAGGAGTATTTT
CASSLAGPSEKEYF
>TRBV18|-|TRBJ1-3|many
TGTGCCAGCTCTCCATTACCCCGTGGCTCTGGAAACACCATATATTTT
CASSPLPRGSGNTIYF
>TRBV15|TRBD1|TRBJ1-1|-
TGTGCCACCAGCAGTGAAGACAGGGGGCGGAACACTGAAGCTTTCTTT
CATSSEDRGRNTEAFF
>TRBV4-1|-|TRBJ2-1|-
TGCGCCAGCAGGGCAGGAAATTCCTACAATGAGCAGTTCTTC
CASRAGNSYNEQFF
>TRBV28|-|TRBJ1-2|-
TGTGCCAGCAGTTTAGAGGGATCCCGCTATGGCTACACCTTC
CASSLEGSRYGYTF
>TRBV7-2|-|TRBJ2-1|many
TGTGCCAGCAGCGAAGGAGTGGGCAATGAGCAGTTCTTC
CASSEGVGNEQFF
>TRBV10-2|TRBD2|TRBJ2-5|few
TGCGCCAGCAGTCAATGGGACCGGGGGGGAGAGACCCAGTACTTC
CASSQWDRGGETQYF
>TRBV4-1|TRBD2|TRBJ2-2|few
TGCGCCAGCAGCCAAGGATCTCTTCTCTCCCTGGGGGGGACCGGGGAGCTGTTTTTT
CASSQGSLLSLGGTGELFF
>TRBV7-2|-|TRBJ2-2|many
TGTGCCAGCAGCTTTTCGGGTGACACCGGGGAGCTGTTTTTT
CASSFSGDTGELFF
>TRBV21-1|-|TRBJ2-5|many
TGTGCCAGCAGGGGGACCCAGTACTTC
CASRGTQYF
>TRBV18|-|TRBJ2-7|many
TGTGCCAGCTCACCAGATTTTAGTAGCGGTATTCCCTACGAGCAGTACTTC
CASSPDFSSGIPYEQYF
>TRBV5-1|-|TRBJ2-7|-
TGCGCCAGCAGCGCGGGACACCGACCCCTCGAGCAGTACTTC
CASSAGHRPLEQYF
>TRBV10-3|TRBD2|TRBJ2-1|-
TGTGCCAGCGGAGGACCGGGAGGCAGTGAGCAGTTCTTC
CASGGPGGSEQFF
>TRBV28|-|TRBJ1-1|-
TGTGCCAGCAAGGCGCCGGGCCGAGGGACTGAAGCTTTCTTT
CASKAPGRGTEAFF
>TRBV20-1|-|TRBJ1-1|few
TGCAGTGCTATCGGAAAGAACACTGAAGCTTTCTTT
CSAIGKNTEAFF
>TRBV30|TRBD1|TRBJ1-1|-
TGTGCCTGGAGTGTACTAAGGGGGCGATTAGTGAACACTGAAGCTTTCTTT
CAWSVLRGRLVNTEAFF
>TRBV18|-|TRBJ1-1|-
TGTGCCAGCTCACCACTTCAGGGAAGGAACACTGAAGCTTTCTTT
CASSPLQGRNTEAFF
>TRBV10-3|-|TRBJ2-2|-
TGTGCCATCGGTCCAGGGACGAACACCGGGGAGCTGTTTTTT
CAIGPGTNTGELFF
>TRBV29-1|-|TRBJ2-7|few
TGCAGCACCCCTGCAGCGGAAGGGAGCTACGAGCAGTACTTC
CSTPAAEGSYEQYF
>TRBV30|TRBD2|TRBJ2-1|few
TGTGCCTGGAGTCCACCAGGAGCGGGAGTTATTAATGAGCAGTTCTTC
CAWSPPGAGVINEQFF
>TRBV20-1|TRBD1|TRBJ2-3|-
TGCAGTGCTATTGACAGGGGGTGGGATACGCAGTATTTT
CSAIDRGWDTQYF
>TRBV14|TRBD1|TRBJ2-7|few
TGTGCCAGCAGCCTTTCCGGGACAGGGACCTACGAGCAGTACTTC
CASSLSGTGTYEQYF
>TRBV25-1|-|TRBJ2-5|many
TGTGCCAGCATGGGACATAATCAAGAGACCCAGTACTTC
CASMGHNQETQYF
>TRBV5-4|TRBD1|TRBJ2-2|many
TGTGCCAGCTCCGCACAGGGGCGCACCGGGGAGCTGTTTTTT
CASSAQGRTGELFF
>TRBV2|TRBD2|TRBJ2-1|many
TGTGCCAGCAGTGAGGGACTAGCGGGAGGGAATGAGCAGTTCTTC
CASSEGLAGGNEQFF
>TRBV11-3|TRBD2|TRBJ2-1|many
TGTGCCAGCAGCATCCGGGGGGGGCCCTACAATGAGCAGTTCTTC
CASSIRGGPYNEQFF
>TRBV6-1|-|TRBJ1-5|-
TGTGCCAGCAGTGAAGGGGGGTATAGCAATCAGCCCCAGCATTTT
CASSEGGYSNQPQHF
>TRBV12-3/TRBV12-4|-|TRBJ2-1|-
TGTGCCAGCAGTTTTTCCGGGAGCAATGAGCAGTTCTTC
CASSFSGSNEQFF
>TRBV20-1|TRBD2|TRBJ2-7|few
TGCAGTGCTACCAATAGCGGGAGGGACGAGCAGTACTTC
CSATNSGRDEQYF
>TRBV28|TRBD2|TRBJ2-3|many
TGTGCCAGCAGTTTTCGCTCTAGCGGATATACATCCACAGATACGCAGTATTTT
CASSFRSSGYTSTDTQYF
>TRBV7-7|TRBD2|TRBJ2-2|-
TGTGCCAGCAGCCAAGCGGGGGTTACCGGGGAGCTGTTTTTT
CASSQAGVTGELFF
>TRBV5-1|-|TRBJ2-5|few
TGCGCCAGCAGCTTTGCGGGATCGACCCAAGAGACCCAGTACTTC
CASSFAGSTQETQYF
>TRBV14|TRBD2|TRBJ2-3|many
TGTGCCAGCAGCCAAGCAGCGGGAGGGCCAGATACGCAGTATTTT
CASSQAAGGPDTQYF
>TRBV2|TRBD2|TRBJ2-7|few
TGTGCCAGTAACCTAGCGGAGAACTACGAGCAGTACTTC
CASNLAENYEQYF
>TRBV6-2/TRBV6-3|TRBD1|TRBJ2-3|-
TGTGCCAGCAGTCGAGGGACAGCGAGTACGCAGTATTTT
CASSRGTASTQYF
>TRBV23-1|-|TRBJ2-3|few
TGCGCCAGCAGTCAAAGTTTGACCGCCTCCACAGATACGCAGTATTTT
CASSQSLTASTDTQYF
>TRBV21-1|-|TRBJ1-5|few
TGTGCCAGCAGCAAAATGCGGGCTCTGAGCAATCAGCCCCAGCATTTT
CASSKMRALSNQPQHF
>TRBV20-1|-|TRBJ2-3|many
TGCAGTGCAACTAAGGGGGAGAGAAGCACAGATACGCAGTATTTT
CSATKGERSTDTQYF
>TRBV11-2|-|TRBJ2-7|many
TGTGCCAGCAGCTTAGGGTTGGGTACAGGCCGACCCTACGAGCAGTACTTC
CASSLGLGTGRPYEQYF
>TRBV6-2/TRBV6-3|-|TRBJ2-6|many
TGTGCCAGCAGTTATGAGGACTCTGGGGCCAACGTCCTGACTTTC
CASSYEDSGANVLTF
>TRBV7-9|TRBD1|TRBJ1-1|-
TGTGCCAGCAGCAGTTGGACAGGGCGGAACACTGAAGCTTTCTTT
CASSSWTGRNTEAFF
>TRBV7-6|TRBD1|TRBJ1-6|many
TGTGCCAGCGTCCCGAGGGACAGGGCGAATTCACCCCTCCACTTT
CASVPRDRANSPLHF
>TRBV6-1|-|TRBJ2-7|many
TGTGCCAGCAGTGATCGCGAGCAGTACTTC
CASSDREQYF
>TRBV7-9|-|TRBJ2-2|few
TGTGCCAGCTCGCTCAGGGTGTCATTCGGGGAGCTGTTTTTT
CASSLRVSFGELFF
>TRBV27|TRBD2|TRBJ2-3|-
TGTGCCAGCAGTTTATATTCCGGGACTAGCGGGAGGAAGGATACGCAGTATTTT
CASSLYSGTSGRKDTQYF
>TRBV28|TRBD1|TRBJ1-1|many
TGTGCCAGCAATTCCGGCGGACAGGACGAAGTTTTCTTT
CASNSGGQDEVFF